What follows are 13 T cell receptor beta chains derived from one specimen sequenced in a study of spatial heterogeneity in lung cancer. TCRdb fed the 5' RACE reads into MiXCR, producing one record per CDR3 protein. Of more than 1,500 distinct CDR3 sequences detected, approximately 20% appear once; the ten largest clones hold approximately 55%. Sample time point: blood at routine non-recurrence follow-up after resection. Here the sequenced sample was PBMCs, taken at follow-up. These receptors were collected from a male donor with early-stage non-small cell lung cancer.

A single count supports this clonotype. The gene calls are TRBV29-1 and TRBJ1-1, with D unresolved. The CDR3 sequence is 13 residues long. CDR1 and CDR2 from the germline V gene are SQVTM and ANQGSEA. The V end was cut by 4 bases, the J end by 0 bases, with 9 bases between. The CDR3: CSVGPSMNTEAFF. The CDR3 region has the DNA TGCAGCGTTGGTCCTTCCATGAACACTGAAGCTTTCTTT.

This clonotype is medium-sized (0.01 to 0.1%) in the sample. The chain links TRBV6-4 to TRBJ2-1; TRBD2 matches 9 bases. CDR1 and CDR2 (germline): MRHNA, SNTAGT. The CDR3 runs 14 residues. The V segment lost 0 bases and the J segment 7 bases; nucleotides outside the gene matches: 1. The CDR3 DNA follows: TGTGCCAGCAGTGACTCTAGCGGGGGTAATGAGCAGTTCTTC. Protein product: CASSDSSGGNEQFF.

There are a few counts of this clonotype. V gene TRBV5-1 combines with J gene TRBJ2-3; TRBD1 agrees at 8 bases. V was pared by 5 bases and J by 12 bases, with 5 bases of the junction left unmatched. This CDR3 region has 11 residues. CDR1 is SGHRS, CDR2 YFSETQ, per germline. CDR3 residues: CASRSTGAQYF. CDR3 nucleotide sequence: TGCGCCAGCAGGTCGACAGGGGCCCAGTATTTT.

The chain carries TRBV5-6 and TRBJ2-2; the D call may be TRBD1 or TRBD2 (6 bases each). Germline V gene lookup returns CDR1 SGHDT and CDR2 YYEEEE. The CDR3 is 16 amino acids. V dropped 1 base and J dropped 4 bases, with 14 bases sitting between them. The CDR3 nucleotides are TGTGCCAGCAGCTTGTTGTCGGGGGCGCGCACCGGGGAGCTGTTTTTT. It specifies CASSLLSGARTGELFF. Using reference TRBV5-6 and TRBJ2-2 for the parts outside the CDR3, the full variable domain is DAGVTQSPTHLIKTRGQQVTLRCSPKSGHDTVSWYQQALGQGPQFIFQYYEEEERQRGNFPDRFSGHQFPNYSSELNVNALLLGDSALYLCASSLLSGARTGELFFGEGSRLTVL.

The genes are TRBV7-2 and TRBJ2-7, with 7 bases that match TRBD2. Germline CDR1 is SGHTA and CDR2 is FQGNSA. The CDR3 loop spans 15 amino acids. The V segment lost 4 bases and the J segment 2 bases; nucleotides outside the gene matches: 8. The CDR3 region has the DNA TGTGCCAGCAGCTCCCATAGCGGGCGCCCCTACGAGCAGTACTTC. This translates into CASSSHSGRPYEQYF.

In its sample, this clonotype ranks as large. V and J are TRBV20-1 and TRBJ2-3; D ambiguous. With 0 bases removed from V and 2 bases from J, the gap between germline ends came to 12 bases. The V gene's germline CDR1 is DFQATT and CDR2 SNEGSKA (reference sequence). The CDR3 is 15 amino acids. The CDR3 nucleotides read TGCAGTGCTAGAGATTCTTCGGCTGCCACAGATACGCAGTATTTT. Protein: CSARDSSAATDTQYF.

By share, this clonotype counts as large (0.1 to 1%). The rearrangement joins TRBV3-1 to TRBJ2-1, with 8 nucleotides matching TRBD2. The V and J ends lost 0 bases and 8 bases, in that order; junction bases with no gene match: 9. The CDR3 loop spans 16 amino acids. CDR1 and CDR2 (germline): LGHDT, YNNKEL (reference sequence). CDR3 in DNA: TGTGCCAGCAGCCAAGATGCTAGCGGGCTCTCACATGAGCAGTTCTTC. Amino acid sequence: CASSQDASGLSHEQFF.

Sample share makes this clonotype medium-sized. V gene TRBV3-1 combines with J gene TRBJ2-7; 9 bases align to TRBD2. The junction had 3 bases not matched to a gene; V was cut back by 0 bases and J by 3 bases. CDR1 is LGHDT and CDR2 is YNNKEL in the germline V gene (reference sequence). This CDR3 is built from 15 residues. This CDR3 reads CASSQDRAGGYEQYF. CDR3 nucleotides: TGTGCCAGCAGCCAAGATAGAGCGGGGGGCTACGAGCAGTACTTC.

The sample holds many counts of this clonotype. The chain carries TRBV11-2 and TRBJ2-3; D not resolved. Looked up from germline, CDR1 is SGHAT and CDR2 is FQNNGV. The CDR3 contains 16 residues. Trimming stripped 5 bases from V and 2 bases from J, with 17 bases between. CDR3 nucleotide sequence: TGTGCCAGCAGCCATCCCCCCCGGGCCGTCACAGATACGCAGTATTTT. It codes for CASSHPPRAVTDTQYF.

This clonotype was counted many times. This sequence joins TRBV6-2 or TRBV6-3 and TRBJ1-2, with 7 positions matching TRBD1. Germline CDR1 reads MNHEY; CDR2 reads SVGEGT. Losses at the gene ends were 4 bases for V and 2 bases for J; bases not matched to a gene: 7. This CDR3 contains 15 residues. This chain's CDR3 is CASSSPTGINYGYTF. DNA of the CDR3: TGTGCCAGCAGTTCCCCGACAGGGATCAACTATGGCTACACCTTC.

V gene TRBV5-1 combines with J gene TRBJ1-3, with D possibly TRBD1 on 6 matching bases. The CDR3 totals 16 residues. Germline CDR1 reads SGHRS; CDR2 reads YFSETQ. Trimming took off 4 bases at V and 3 bases at J, with 17 bases between the two ends. DNA for the CDR3: TGCGCCAGCAGCACCGGTACAGGGAAGGATGGAAACACCATATATTTT. Translating it yields CASSTGTGKDGNTIYF.

This clonotype was seen a handful of times. The chain combines TRBV10-3 with TRBJ2-3, with TRBD1 matching 9 bases. Germline V gene lookup returns CDR1 ENHRY and CDR2 SYGVKD. With V trimmed by 6 bases and J by 6 bases, 7 bases remained unmatched. The CDR3 runs 14 residues. DNA of the CDR3: TGTGCCATCAGATCCTTAGGGACAGGGGATACGCAGTATTTT. Its protein product is CAIRSLGTGDTQYF.

There are a few counts of this clonotype. The chain links TRBV5-6 to TRBJ1-1; D gene ambiguous. The CDR3 contains 12 residues. Deletions cut 4 bases from V and 1 base from J, with 5 bases between. CDR1 is SGHDT, CDR2 YYEEEE, per germline. CDR3 coding DNA: TGTGCCAGCAGCGGGCAGAACACTGAAGCTTTCTTT. It is translated as CASSGQNTEAFF.